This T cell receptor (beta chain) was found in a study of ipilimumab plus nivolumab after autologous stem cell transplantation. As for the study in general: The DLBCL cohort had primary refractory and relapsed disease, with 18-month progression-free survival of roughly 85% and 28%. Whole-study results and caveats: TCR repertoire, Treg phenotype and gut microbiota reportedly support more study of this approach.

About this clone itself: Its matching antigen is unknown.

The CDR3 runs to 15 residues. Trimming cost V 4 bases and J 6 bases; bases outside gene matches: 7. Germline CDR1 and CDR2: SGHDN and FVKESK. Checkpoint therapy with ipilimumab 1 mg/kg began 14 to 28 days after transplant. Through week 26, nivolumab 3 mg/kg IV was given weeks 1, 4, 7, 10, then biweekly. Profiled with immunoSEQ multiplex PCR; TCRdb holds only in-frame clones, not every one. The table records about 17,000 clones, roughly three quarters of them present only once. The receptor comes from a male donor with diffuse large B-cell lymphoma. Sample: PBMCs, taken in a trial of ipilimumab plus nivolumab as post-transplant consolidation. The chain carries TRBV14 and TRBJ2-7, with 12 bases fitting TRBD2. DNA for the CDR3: TGTGCCAGCAGCCCTAGACTAGCGGGAGACATCGAGCAGTACTTC. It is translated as CASSPRLAGDIEQYF.